This T cell receptor beta chain was retrieved from a study of blood T cell repertoires in COVID-19. About the research overall: The United States, Italy and Spain provided the acute and convalescent COVID-19 samples.

J was trimmed by 4 bases and V by 11 bases; bases with no gene match: 12. This CDR3 comprises 17 residues. In germline, CDR1 is ENHRY, CDR2 SYGVKD. Authors' methods: Reference gene primer amplification yielded estimated nucleated cell counts. The assay was immunoSEQ multiplex PCR, and TCRdb's table has in-frame clones only and misses some. That table furnishes V, J and clone size, whereas the DNA furnished D and trimming. The sample includes 55,000 to 65,000 clones, around 89% of them seen just once. Sequenced: peripheral blood. This clonotype originated in a human donor with active COVID-19. The donor label of this sample is uncertain. The genes are TRBV10-3 and TRBJ2-2; TRBD2 aligns across 14 bases. CDR3 coding DNA: TGTGCCGCTTCCGGGACTAGCGGGAGAGGAGGCACCGGGGAGCTGTTTTTT. Translating gives CAASGTSGRGGTGELFF.